This T cell receptor (beta chain) was documented in a study of human T cells and chemical hapten exposure. Whole-study context: Sensitizing treatment utilized 2% DPC over a 2 cm by 2 cm portion of upper inner arm skin.

TCRdb redid the calling of the RACE reads with MiXCR, one entry per CDR3 protein. The data contain about 340,000 distinct CDR3 sequences, approximately 6.3% of them seen just once; the ten biggest clones take up roughly 8%. Trimming left V 6 bases short and J 6 bases short, with 11 bases between. CDR3 length: 13 amino acids. CDR1 MNHNY and CDR2 SVGAGI come from the germline V gene (reference sequence). The time point denotes: patch test 1, 2 weeks after DPC sensitization. Noted treatment: therapeutic diphenylcyclopropenone sensitization with weekly scalp DPC. The rearrangement uses TRBV6-6 and TRBJ1-4; D remains unclear. The source material was whole blood, sampled in connection with sensitization to the hapten diphenylcyclopropenone (DPC). The receptor's source is a woman between 18 and 29 years old with alopecia areata. Some clones in this sample may be carry-over from other donors' samples. CDR3 amino acids: CASSRPLDEKLFF. The CDR3 bases are TGTGCCAGCAGCCGTCCCTTGGATGAAAAACTGTTTTTT.